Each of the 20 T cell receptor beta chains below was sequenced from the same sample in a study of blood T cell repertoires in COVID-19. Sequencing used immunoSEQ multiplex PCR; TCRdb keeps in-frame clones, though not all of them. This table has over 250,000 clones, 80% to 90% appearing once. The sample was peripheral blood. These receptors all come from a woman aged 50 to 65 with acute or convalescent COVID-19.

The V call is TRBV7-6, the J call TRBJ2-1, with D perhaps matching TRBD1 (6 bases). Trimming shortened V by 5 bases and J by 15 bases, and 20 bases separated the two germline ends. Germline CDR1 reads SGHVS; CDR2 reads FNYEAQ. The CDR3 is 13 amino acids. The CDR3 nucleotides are TGTGCCAGCAGCCCAGACCTAGGGGGTTGGCTGTTCTTC. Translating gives CASSPDLGGWLFF.

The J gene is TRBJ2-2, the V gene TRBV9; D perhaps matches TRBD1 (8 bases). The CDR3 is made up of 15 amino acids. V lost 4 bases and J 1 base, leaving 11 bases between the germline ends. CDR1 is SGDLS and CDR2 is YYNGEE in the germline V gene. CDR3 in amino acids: CASSSGTGNTGELFF. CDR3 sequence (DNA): TGTGCCAGCAGCAGCGGGACAGGGAACACCGGGGAGCTGTTTTTT.

CDR3 sequence (DNA): TGTGCCATCAGTGAAGTACAGCTCAATCAGCCCCAGCATTTT. This sequence encodes CAISEVQLNQPQHF. This rearrangement joins TRBV10-3 to TRBJ1-5, with D unclear. CDR3 size: 14 residues. Trimming left V 3 bases short and J 3 bases short, with 9 bases between. Germline values: CDR1 ENHRY, CDR2 SYGVKD.

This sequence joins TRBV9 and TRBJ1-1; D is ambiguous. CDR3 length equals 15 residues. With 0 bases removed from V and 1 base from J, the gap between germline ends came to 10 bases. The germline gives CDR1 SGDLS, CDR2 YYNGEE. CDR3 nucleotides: TGTGCCAGCAGCGTAGTGGGGAGCCGGAACACTGAAGCTTTCTTT. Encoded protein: CASSVVGSRNTEAFF.

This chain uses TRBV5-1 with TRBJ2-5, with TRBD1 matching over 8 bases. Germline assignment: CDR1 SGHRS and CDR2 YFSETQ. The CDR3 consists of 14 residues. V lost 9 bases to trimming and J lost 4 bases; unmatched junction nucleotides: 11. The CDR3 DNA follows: TGCGCCACACGACAGGGGCCAGGTGGAGAGACCCAGTACTTC. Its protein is CATRQGPGGETQYF.

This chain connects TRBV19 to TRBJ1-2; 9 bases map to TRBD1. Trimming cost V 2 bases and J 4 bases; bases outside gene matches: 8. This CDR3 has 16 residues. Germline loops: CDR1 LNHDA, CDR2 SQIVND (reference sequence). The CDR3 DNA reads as TGTGCCAGTAGTATAAGAAGGCCGGGACAGGGCTATGGCTACACCTTC. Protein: CASSIRRPGQGYGYTF.

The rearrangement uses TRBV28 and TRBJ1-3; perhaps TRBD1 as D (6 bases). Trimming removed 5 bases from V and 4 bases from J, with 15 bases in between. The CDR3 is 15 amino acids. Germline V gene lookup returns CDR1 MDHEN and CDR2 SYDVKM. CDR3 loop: CASSTAGGRGNTIYF. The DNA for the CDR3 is TGTGCCAGCAGTACCGCCGGGGGGCGCGGAAACACCATATATTTT.

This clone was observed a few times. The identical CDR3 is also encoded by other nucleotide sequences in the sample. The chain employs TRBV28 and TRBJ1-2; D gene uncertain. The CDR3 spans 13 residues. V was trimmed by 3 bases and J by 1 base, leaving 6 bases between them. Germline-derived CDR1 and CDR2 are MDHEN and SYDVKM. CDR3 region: CASSFGGNYGYTF. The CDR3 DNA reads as TGTGCCAGCAGTTTTGGAGGTAACTATGGCTACACCTTC.

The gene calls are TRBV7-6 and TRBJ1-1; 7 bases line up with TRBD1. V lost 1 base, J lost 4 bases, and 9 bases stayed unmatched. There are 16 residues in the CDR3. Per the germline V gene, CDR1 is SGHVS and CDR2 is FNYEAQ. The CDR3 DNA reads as TGTGCCAGCAGCTTAGATAGAGGGACAGAATCCACTGAAGCTTTCTTT. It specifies CASSLDRGTESTEAFF.

DNA for the CDR3: TGTGCCAGCAGCCAAGCAGCGCGGGATGGCGCCGGGGAGCTGTTTTTT. Its protein is CASSQAARDGAGELFF. The rearrangement joins TRBV14 to TRBJ2-2; D is possibly TRBD2 (6 bases). Trimming removed 1 base at V and 6 bases at J, with 15 bases between. The CDR3 length is 16 residues. In germline, CDR1 is SGHDN, CDR2 FVKESK.

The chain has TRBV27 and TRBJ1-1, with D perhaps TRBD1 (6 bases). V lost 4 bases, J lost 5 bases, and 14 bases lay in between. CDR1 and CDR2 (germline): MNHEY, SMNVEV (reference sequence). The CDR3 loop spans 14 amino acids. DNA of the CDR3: TGTGCCAGCAGTTCACAGGGAAGGGGGACTGAAGCTTTCTTT. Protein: CASSSQGRGTEAFF.

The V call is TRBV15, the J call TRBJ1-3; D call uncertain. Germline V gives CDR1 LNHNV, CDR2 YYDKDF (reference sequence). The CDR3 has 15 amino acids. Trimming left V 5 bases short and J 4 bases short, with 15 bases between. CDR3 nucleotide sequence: TGTGCCACCAGCCTCGGTTGGCGGGGAGGAAACACCATATATTTT. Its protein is CATSLGWRGGNTIYF.

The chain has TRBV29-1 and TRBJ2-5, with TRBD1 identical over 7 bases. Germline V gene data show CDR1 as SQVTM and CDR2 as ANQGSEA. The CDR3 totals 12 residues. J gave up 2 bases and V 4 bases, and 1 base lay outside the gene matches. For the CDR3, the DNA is TGCAGCGTTGCAGGGGGACAAGAGACCCAGTACTTC. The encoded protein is CSVAGGQETQYF.

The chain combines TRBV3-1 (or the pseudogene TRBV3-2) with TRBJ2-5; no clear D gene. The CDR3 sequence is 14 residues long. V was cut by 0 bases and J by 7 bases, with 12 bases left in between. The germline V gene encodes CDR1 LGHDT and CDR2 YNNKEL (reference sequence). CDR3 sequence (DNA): TGTGCCAGCAGCCAAGACTTTCTCGTAGCGACCCAGTACTTC. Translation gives CASSQDFLVATQYF.

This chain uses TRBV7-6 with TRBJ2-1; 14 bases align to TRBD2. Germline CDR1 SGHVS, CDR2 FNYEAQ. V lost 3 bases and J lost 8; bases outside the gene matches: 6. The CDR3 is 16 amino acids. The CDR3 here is CASSLGTSGRSHEQFF. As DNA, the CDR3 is TGTGCCAGCAGCTTGGGGACTAGCGGGAGATCCCATGAGCAGTTCTTC.

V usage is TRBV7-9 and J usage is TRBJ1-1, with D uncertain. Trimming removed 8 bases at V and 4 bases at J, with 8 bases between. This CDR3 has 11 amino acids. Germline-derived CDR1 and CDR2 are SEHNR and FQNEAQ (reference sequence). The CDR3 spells CASLSFTEAFF. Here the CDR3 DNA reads TGTGCCAGCCTCTCGTTCACTGAAGCTTTCTTT.

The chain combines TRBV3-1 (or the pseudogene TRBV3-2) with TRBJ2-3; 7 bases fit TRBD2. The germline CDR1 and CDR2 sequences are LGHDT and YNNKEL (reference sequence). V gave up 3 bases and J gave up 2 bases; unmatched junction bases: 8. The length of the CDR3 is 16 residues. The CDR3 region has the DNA TGTGCCAGCAGCCACCTAGCGGTTGATAACACAGATACGCAGTATTTT. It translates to CASSHLAVDNTDTQYF.

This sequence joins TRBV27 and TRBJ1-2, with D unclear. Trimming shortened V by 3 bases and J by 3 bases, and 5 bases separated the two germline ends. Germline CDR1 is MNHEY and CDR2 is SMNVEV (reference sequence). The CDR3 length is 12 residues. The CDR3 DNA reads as TGTGCCAGCAGTTTCATTGACTATGGCTACACCTTC. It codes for CASSFIDYGYTF.

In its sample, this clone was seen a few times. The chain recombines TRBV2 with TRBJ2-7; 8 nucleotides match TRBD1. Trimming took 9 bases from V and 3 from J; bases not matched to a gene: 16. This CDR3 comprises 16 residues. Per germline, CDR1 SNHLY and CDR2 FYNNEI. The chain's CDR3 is CASQSLWDRNLYEQYF. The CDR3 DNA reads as TGTGCCAGTCAGTCTTTATGGGACAGGAACCTCTACGAGCAGTACTTC.

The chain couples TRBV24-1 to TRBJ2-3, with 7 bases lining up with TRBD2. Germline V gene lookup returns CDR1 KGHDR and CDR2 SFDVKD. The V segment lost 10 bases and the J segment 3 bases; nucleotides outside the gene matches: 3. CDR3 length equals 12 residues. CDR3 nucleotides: TGTGCCACGGGGGAGGGGACAGATACGCAGTATTTT. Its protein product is CATGEGTDTQYF.